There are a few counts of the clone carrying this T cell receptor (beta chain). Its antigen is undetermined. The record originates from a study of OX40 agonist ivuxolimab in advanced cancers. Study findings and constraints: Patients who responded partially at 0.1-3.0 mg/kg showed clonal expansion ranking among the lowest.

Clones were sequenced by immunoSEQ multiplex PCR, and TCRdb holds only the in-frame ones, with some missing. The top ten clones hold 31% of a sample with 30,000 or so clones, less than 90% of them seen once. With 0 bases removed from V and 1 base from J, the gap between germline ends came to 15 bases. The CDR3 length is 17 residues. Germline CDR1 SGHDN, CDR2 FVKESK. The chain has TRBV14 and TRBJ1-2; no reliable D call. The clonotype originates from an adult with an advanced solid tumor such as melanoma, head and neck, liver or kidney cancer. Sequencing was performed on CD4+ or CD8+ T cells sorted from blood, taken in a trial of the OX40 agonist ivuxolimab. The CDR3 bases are TGTGCCAGCAGCCAAGATCGACGGGCCGAAAGTAACTATGGCTACACCTTC. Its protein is CASSQDRRAESNYGYTF. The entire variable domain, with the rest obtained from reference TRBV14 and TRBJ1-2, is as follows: EAGVTQFPSHSVIEKGQTVTLRCDPISGHDNLYWYRRVMGKEIKFLLHFVKESKQDESGMPNNRFLAERTGGTYSTLKVQPAELEDSGVYFCASSQDRRAESNYGYTFGSGTRLTVV.